Presented here are 21 T cell receptor beta chains from one specimen sequenced in a study of Tregs in tolerant kidney transplant recipients. Profiled with immunoSEQ multiplex PCR; TCRdb holds only in-frame clones, not every one. This table has 90,000 to 120,000 clones, 85% to 90% appearing once. The material sequenced was CD4+ T cells from blood, taken before the transplant. The receptors shown here come from a human donor who received a combined kidney and bone marrow transplant.

CDR3 nucleotides: TGCGCCAGCAGTCGGCTCGGAGCGCAAGAGACCCAGTACTTC. This translates into CASSRLGAQETQYF. The V and J genes are TRBV5-1 and TRBJ2-5; D gene uncertain. Trimming removed 5 bases at V and 2 bases at J, with 13 bases between. This CDR3 spans 14 amino acids. The germline CDR1 and CDR2 sequences are SGHRS and YFSETQ.

The chain recombines TRBV19 with TRBJ2-3; the match to TRBD1 covers 8 bases. The germline gives CDR1 LNHDA, CDR2 SQIVND (reference sequence). This CDR3 has 17 amino acids. V gave up 6 bases and J gave up 0 bases; unmatched junction bases: 11. As DNA, the CDR3 is TGTGCCAGTAGATCCTCCTCCCGGGACAGGAGCACAGATACGCAGTATTTT. Its translation: CASRSSSRDRSTDTQYF.

The chain combines TRBV7-9 with TRBJ2-1; no reliable D call. The CDR3 loop spans 15 amino acids. Trimming removed 5 bases at V and 5 bases at J, with 16 bases between. The germline gives CDR1 SEHNR, CDR2 FQNEAQ (reference sequence). CDR3 region: CASSELGPENNEQFF. The DNA for the CDR3 is TGTGCCAGCAGCGAGCTTGGCCCGGAGAACAATGAGCAGTTCTTC. The entire variable domain, with the rest obtained from reference TRBV7-9 and TRBJ2-1, is as follows: DTGVSQNPRHKITKRGQNVTFRCDPISEHNRLYWYRQTLGQGPEFLTYFQNEAQLEKSRLLSDRFSAERPKGSFSTLEIQRTEQGDSAMYLCASSELGPENNEQFFGPGTRLTVL.

The chain links TRBV7-7 to TRBJ2-3, with D possibly being TRBD2 (6 bases). The germline CDR1 and CDR2 sequences are SSHAT and FNYEAQ (reference sequence). The CDR3 is 15 residues long. V lost 2 bases and J 0 bases, leaving 9 bases between the germline ends. The chain's CDR3 is CASSLLATSTDTQYF. The CDR3 coding sequence is TGTGCCAGCAGCTTACTAGCGACTAGCACAGATACGCAGTATTTT. The variable domain in full, with the rest retrieved from reference TRBV7-7 and TRBJ2-3, is GAGVSQSPRYKVTKRGQDVTLRCDPISSHATLYWYQQALGQGPEFLTYFNYEAQPDKSGLPSDRFSAERPEGSISTLTIQRTEQRDSAMYRCASSLLATSTDTQYFGPGTRLTVL.

The chain uses TRBV28 and TRBJ2-7; no firm D call. The CDR3 extends over 14 amino acids. The V gene's germline CDR1 is MDHEN and CDR2 SYDVKM. V was clipped by 4 bases and J by 0 bases, with 10 bases between them. The DNA for the CDR3 is TGTGCCAGCAGTTCGGTCAGCGTCTCCTACGAGCAGTACTTC. Residues: CASSSVSVSYEQYF.

The V gene is TRBV10-3, the J gene TRBJ2-1; 10 bases fit TRBD2. Unmatched junction bases numbered 9, after V lost 3 bases and J lost 7 bases. CDR1 and CDR2 from the germline V gene are ENHRY and SYGVKD. The CDR3 is made up of 16 amino acids. The DNA of the CDR3 is TGTGCCATCAGTGACCCTCTAGCGGGAGCAGGGAATGAGCAGTTCTTC. This gives the protein CAISDPLAGAGNEQFF.

This clone was seen only once. The gene calls are TRBV6-5 and TRBJ1-1, with a possible D match to TRBD1 (5 bases). This CDR3 is built from 14 residues. The V and J ends lost 7 bases and 1 base respectively, with 13 bases between them. Germline V gene data show CDR1 as MNHEY and CDR2 as SVGAGI. DNA of the CDR3: TGTGCCAGCATCCAAAGCGGGGCGAACACTGAAGCTTTCTTT. Its translation: CASIQSGANTEAFF.

The V gene is TRBV11-2, the J gene TRBJ1-1; possibly TRBD1 for D (5 bases). The V end lost 1 base, the J end lost 0 bases, and 6 bases lay between the germline ends. The CDR3 extends over 14 amino acids. Germline loops: CDR1 SGHAT, CDR2 FQNNGV. The CDR3 nucleotides are TGTGCCAGCAGCTTAGGACAGCTGAACACTGAAGCTTTCTTT. Amino acids: CASSLGQLNTEAFF.

The V and J genes are TRBV6-5 and TRBJ1-1, with D perhaps TRBD1 (5 bases). In germline, CDR1 is MNHEY, CDR2 SVGAGI. V was pared by 2 bases and J by 3 bases, with 13 bases between. This CDR3 spans 15 amino acids. The CDR3 spells CASSYRTLQDTEAFF. The CDR3 bases are TGTGCCAGCAGTTACCGGACACTACAAGACACTGAAGCTTTCTTT.

Note on this clone: Other nucleotide sequences in the sample specify the same CDR3. This chain joins TRBV27 and TRBJ2-1; 8 positions match TRBD1. Germline V lookup: CDR1 MNHEY, CDR2 SMNVEV (reference sequence). The CDR3 consists of 13 residues. V was clipped by 6 bases and J by 3 bases; unmatched bases: 1. CDR3 protein: CASRDRVYNEQFF. DNA of the CDR3: TGTGCCAGCAGGGACAGGGTCTACAATGAGCAGTTCTTC.

This clone showed up just a few times. This sequence joins TRBV4-1 and TRBJ2-6; tentatively, D is TRBD2 (5 bases). The CDR3 sequence is 18 residues long. V lost 5 bases and J 4 bases, leaving 21 bases between the germline ends. Germline lookup yields CDR1 MGHRA and CDR2 YSYEKL. CDR3 sequence: CASSEQVLAPHGANVLTF. The CDR3, as DNA: TGCGCCAGCAGCGAGCAAGTCCTAGCCCCTCACGGGGCCAACGTCCTGACTTTC.

The chain links TRBV5-6 to TRBJ2-1; 9 bases fit TRBD2. Germline CDR1 reads SGHDT; CDR2 reads YYEEEE. The CDR3 sequence is 18 residues long. V trimming: 3 bases; J trimming: 0 bases; junction bases outside the gene matches: 10. The CDR3 DNA reads as TGTGCCAGCAGCTCCCCAAAGCGGGGGGCCTACTCCTACAATGAGCAGTTCTTC. Translating gives CASSSPKRGAYSYNEQFF.

This chain uses TRBV7-2 with TRBJ2-5; 7 bases are shared with TRBD2. Unmatched junction bases numbered 6, after V lost 6 bases and J lost 2 bases. Per the germline V gene, CDR1 is SGHTA and CDR2 is FQGNSA. CDR3 length equals 14 residues. CDR3 bases: TGTGCCAGCAGATCGACGGGGGGACAAGAGACCCAGTACTTC. This gives the protein CASRSTGGQETQYF.

The V and J genes are TRBV9 and TRBJ2-5, with a weak D call TRBD2 (7 bases). The V end was cut by 0 bases, the J end by 5 bases, with 14 bases between. Germline CDR1 reads SGDLS; CDR2 reads YYNGEE. The CDR3 consists of 15 residues. CDR3 amino acids: CASSVGWGRGETQYF. The CDR3 nucleotides read TGTGCCAGCAGCGTAGGCTGGGGGCGGGGGGAGACCCAGTACTTC.

This clone was found a few times. CDR3 DNA: TGTGCCAGCAGCTTAGAACGACAGGGGTTTGACGAGCAGTACTTC. Encoded protein: CASSLERQGFDEQYF. The chain uses TRBV7-9 and TRBJ2-7; TRBD1 aligns across 8 bases. The CDR3 has 15 amino acids. Germline CDR1 SEHNR, CDR2 FQNEAQ (reference sequence). With 1 base clipped from V and 5 bases from J, the junction kept 7 bases outside the gene matches.

The gene calls are TRBV6-6 and TRBJ2-6; D remains unclear. The germline V gene has CDR1 MNHNY and CDR2 SVGAGI (reference sequence). The CDR3 runs 14 residues. Trimming shortened V by 6 bases and J by 3 bases, and 9 bases separated the two germline ends. The CDR3 reads CASRLTNGANVLTF. The CDR3 DNA reads TGTGCCAGCAGGCTAACGAATGGGGCCAACGTCCTGACTTTC.

The chain uses TRBV4-3 and TRBJ2-5; D possibly corresponds to TRBD2 (5 bases). V was shortened by 1 base and J by 3 bases, with 15 bases between the two germline ends. Per germline, CDR1 LGHNA and CDR2 YSLEER. The CDR3 runs to 16 residues. CDR3 bases: TGCGCCAGCAGCCAAGGGGTTTCGGGGTTTGAAGAGACCCAGTACTTC. Its translation: CASSQGVSGFEETQYF.

The chain uses TRBV28 and TRBJ1-1; 8 nucleotides agree with TRBD1. The germline gives CDR1 MDHEN, CDR2 SYDVKM. CDR3 size: 15 residues. Unmatched junction bases numbered 12, after V lost 1 base and J lost 11 bases. CDR3 nucleotide sequence: TGTGCCAGCAGTTTATCCCCCCCCCTCAGGGACAGGGCTTTCTTT. This codes for CASSLSPPLRDRAFF. Together with reference TRBV28 and TRBJ1-1, the CDR3 gives the full variable domain: DVKVTQSSRYLVKRTGEKVFLECVQDMDHENMFWYRQDPGLGLRLIYFSYDVKMKEKGDIPEGYSVSREKKERFSLILESASTNQTSMYLCASSLSPPLRDRAFFGQGTRLTVV.

V usage is TRBV21-1 and J usage is TRBJ2-1; whether TRBD2, the table's D call, matches the DNA was not checked. TRBV21-1 is a pseudogene. CDR3 length equals 11 residues. The CDR3 nucleotides are TGTGCCAGCAGCAATTTCGGTGAGCAGTTCTTC. It codes for CASSNFGEQFF.

The chain combines TRBV6-1 with TRBJ2-1, with 13 positions matching TRBD2. Germline V gene sequence: CDR1 MNHNS, CDR2 SASEGT. The CDR3 consists of 17 residues. V lost 4 bases, J lost 5 bases, and 8 bases stayed unmatched. The CDR3 region is CASSAGTSGEFDNEQFF. In DNA, the CDR3 is TGTGCCAGCAGTGCCGGGACTAGCGGGGAGTTCGACAATGAGCAGTTCTTC.

The chain is built from TRBV2 and TRBJ1-2; the match to TRBD1 covers 7 bases. This CDR3 comprises 14 residues. CDR1 and CDR2 from the germline V gene are SNHLY and FYNNEI. After removal of 6 bases from V and 4 bases from J, the junction contained 8 bases not matched to a gene. CDR3: CASRGDSKSYGYTF. The CDR3 DNA reads TGTGCCAGCAGAGGGGACAGCAAAAGCTATGGCTACACCTTC.